This T cell receptor beta chain was sequenced during a study of CXCR3-negative and CXCR3-positive naive CD8 T cells. Study-level information: Roughly 1.5 +/- 0.3 million TRB reads came from each library, giving some 150 million in total.

Study-level findings and limits: Both naive subsets showed comparably high diversity, and memory CD8+ cells showed much lower diversity. Higher TRB CDR3 hydrophobicity marked CXCR3-positive naive cells relative to CXCR3-negative naive cells. Naive cells that were CXCR3-negative or CXCR3-positive used TRBV-TRBJ genes alike, while memory cells diverged.

5' RACE with UMI labels generated the TRB cDNA libraries. TCRdb re-called the 5' RACE reads and gives one entry per CDR3 protein, without DNA. The sample's table shows around 160,000 distinct CDR3 sequences. The authors gated naive CD8+ T cells as CD45RO-CCR7+CD27+CD95-. As regards this clonotype: Its antigen is currently unknown.

Germline-derived CDR1 and CDR2 are SGHTA and FQGTGA. CDR3 length equals 17 residues. The TCR was taken from a human donor in good health. Some clones in this sample may be carry-over from other donors' samples. The rearrangement joins TRBV7-3 to TRBJ2-1; TCRdb lists TRBD2, though no DNA is available to test this call. The sample comprised naive CXCR3+ CD8+ T cells from blood. Documented subset: CD45RO-CCR7+CD27+CD95- naive CD8+ T cells expressing CXCR3 (TNR3+). Here the CDR3 reads CASSPNPSSGRIEGQFF.